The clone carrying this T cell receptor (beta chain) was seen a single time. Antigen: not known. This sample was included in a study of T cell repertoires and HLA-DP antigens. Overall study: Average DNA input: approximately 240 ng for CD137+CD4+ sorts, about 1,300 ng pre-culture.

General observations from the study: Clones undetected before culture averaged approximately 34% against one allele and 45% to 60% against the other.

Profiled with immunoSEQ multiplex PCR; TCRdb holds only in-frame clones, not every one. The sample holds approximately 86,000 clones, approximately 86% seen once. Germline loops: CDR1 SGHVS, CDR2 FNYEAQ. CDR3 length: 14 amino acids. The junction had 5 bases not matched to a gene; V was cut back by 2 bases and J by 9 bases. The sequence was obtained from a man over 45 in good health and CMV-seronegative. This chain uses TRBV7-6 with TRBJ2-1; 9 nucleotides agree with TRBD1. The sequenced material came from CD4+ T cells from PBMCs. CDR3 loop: CASSLRDREGEQFF. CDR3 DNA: TGTGCCAGCAGCTTACGGGACAGGGAGGGTGAGCAGTTCTTC.